This T cell receptor (beta chain) was sequenced for a study of T cell repertoires in cytomegalovirus infection. CDR1 is SNHLY, CDR2 FYNNEI, per germline. J gave up 1 base and V 5 bases, and 10 bases lay outside the gene matches. This CDR3 has 19 amino acids. This clonotype was detected a few times. The antigen is unknown. TCRdb processed the reads anew with MiXCR; each CDR3 protein has one entry. The sample lists over 120,000 distinct CDR3 sequences; over 30% were seen once. The clonotype was recovered from a human donor in good health (CMV status not recorded). Some clones in this sample may be carry-over from other donors' samples. The chain joins TRBV2 to TRBJ2-2, with 13 positions matching TRBD2. The starting material was CD8+ T cells from cultured PBMCs, obtained from culture after CMV antigen stimulation. CDR3 in amino acids: CASSSLPTSGGKNTGELFF. In nucleotides, the CDR3 is TGTGCCAGCAGTTCCCTTCCGACTAGCGGGGGGAAGAACACCGGGGAGCTGTTTTTT.